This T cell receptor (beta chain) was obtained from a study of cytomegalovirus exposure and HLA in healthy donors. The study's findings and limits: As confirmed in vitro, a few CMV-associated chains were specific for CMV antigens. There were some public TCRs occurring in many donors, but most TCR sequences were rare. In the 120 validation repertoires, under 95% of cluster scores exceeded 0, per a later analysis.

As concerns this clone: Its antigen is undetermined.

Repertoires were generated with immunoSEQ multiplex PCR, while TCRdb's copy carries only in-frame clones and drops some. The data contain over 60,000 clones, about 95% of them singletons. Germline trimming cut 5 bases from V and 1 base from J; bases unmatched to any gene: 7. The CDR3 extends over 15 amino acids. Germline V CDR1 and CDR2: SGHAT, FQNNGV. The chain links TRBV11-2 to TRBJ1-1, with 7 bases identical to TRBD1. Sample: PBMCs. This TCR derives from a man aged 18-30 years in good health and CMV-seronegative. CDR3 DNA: TGTGCCAGCAGCGAGAGGGACAGAAAGAACACTGAAGCTTTCTTT. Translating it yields CASSERDRKNTEAFF.